The T cell receptor beta chain described here comes from a study of cytomegalovirus exposure and HLA in healthy donors. The sample holds a few counts of this clone. Its antigen is not identified. Points from the study as a whole: The TCR clusters that emerged in the first cohort tended, a later analysis found, to co-occur in the approximately 110 validation repertoires. Altogether, 150 or so TCR beta chains were recorded as cytomegalovirus-associated.

Sequenced by immunoSEQ multiplex PCR; TCRdb stores in-frame clones only, minus some. The sample includes about 160,000 clones, over 85% of them seen just once. The CDR3 totals 11 residues. After removal of 6 bases from V and 11 bases from J, the junction contained 10 bases not matched to a gene. Germline V CDR1 and CDR2: DFQATT, SNEGSKA (reference sequence). The rearrangement uses TRBV20-1 and TRBJ2-7, with TRBD1 matching over 7 bases. The clonotype comes from a woman aged 18-35 years in good health and CMV-seropositive. Sequencing used PBMCs. The DNA for the CDR3 is TGCAGTGCGCCCTTGGGACAGTCGGAGTACTTC. It is translated as CSAPLGQSEYF.